The 21 T cell receptor beta chains in this list originate from one sample, sequenced in a study of cytomegalovirus exposure and HLA in healthy donors. PCR primers comprised 60 Vbeta and 13 Jbeta primers. Assay used: immunoSEQ multiplex PCR; TCRdb lists only in-frame clones, some missing. This table has more than 95,000 clones, 80% to 90% appearing once. Material for sequencing was PBMCs. The receptors here all came from a woman under 40 in good health and CMV-seronegative.

The rearrangement links TRBV5-8 to TRBJ1-1; TRBD1 matches 7 bases. The CDR3 has 15 residues. Germline assignment: CDR1 SGHTS and CDR2 YDEGEE. Unmatched junction bases numbered 4, after V lost 2 bases and J lost 0 bases. The CDR3 DNA is TGTGCCAGCAGCTTACGGCAGGGGGTGAACACTGAAGCTTTCTTT. Residues: CASSLRQGVNTEAFF.

The gene calls are TRBV4-1 and TRBJ1-1, with 11 positions matching TRBD1. Per the germline V gene, CDR1 is MGHRA and CDR2 is YSYEKL. The CDR3 sequence is 16 residues long. V gave up 4 bases and J gave up 5 bases; unmatched junction bases: 9. The CDR3 coding sequence is TGCGCCAGCAGCCCTGCTGCCGGGACAGGGGGGACTGAAGCTTTCTTT. It yields the protein CASSPAAGTGGTEAFF.

The V gene is TRBV4-2, the J gene TRBJ2-3, with D possibly matching TRBD2 (6 bases). The ends were cut back, 1 base at V and 0 bases at J, with 8 bases in the middle. The CDR3 extends over 15 amino acids. Germline CDR1 LGHNA, CDR2 YNFKEQ. CDR3 sequence reads: CASSQVGGSTDTQYF. The CDR3 region has the DNA TGTGCCAGCAGCCAAGTTGGAGGGAGCACAGATACGCAGTATTTT.

This clone has only a few counts. The CDR3 DNA sequence: TGTGCCTGGCACGGCTCTGGAAACACCATATATTTT. This translates into CAWHGSGNTIYF. V and J are TRBV30 and TRBJ1-3; D gene unclear. The CDR3 spans 12 residues. V was cut by 5 bases and J by 0 bases, with 5 bases left in between. Germline values: CDR1 GTSNPN, CDR2 SVGIG (reference sequence).

This chain links TRBV6-5 with TRBJ1-1, with D hard to call. The CDR3 has 14 residues. V was shortened by 7 bases and J by 1 base, with 13 bases between the two germline ends. Germline V lookup: CDR1 MNHEY, CDR2 SVGAGI. The CDR3 is CASTRASSNTEAFF. CDR3 nucleotide sequence: TGTGCCAGCACCCGCGCCTCCTCGAACACTGAAGCTTTCTTT.

The rearrangement links TRBV10-2 to TRBJ2-5, with TRBD2 as a possible D gene (5 bases). V was shortened by 2 bases and J by 2 bases, with 9 bases between the two germline ends. Germline-derived CDR1 and CDR2 are WSHSY and SAAADI. The CDR3 extends over 14 amino acids. CDR3 nucleotides: TGCGCCAGCAGTGAGAGGGAGATTCAAGAGACCCAGTACTTC. Translation: CASSEREIQETQYF.

The chain employs TRBV4-3 and TRBJ1-1; D is unclear. Germline V gene sequence: CDR1 LGHNA, CDR2 YSLEER. Trimming left V 5 bases short and J 4 bases short, with 17 bases between. This CDR3 has 15 residues. This chain's CDR3 is CASSFWSTGPTEAFF. CDR3 nucleotides: TGCGCCAGCAGCTTCTGGTCAACTGGGCCCACTGAAGCTTTCTTT.

The chain employs TRBV10-3 and TRBJ1-2; 7 positions agree with TRBD1. J gave up 6 bases and V 3 bases, and 13 bases lay outside the gene matches. Per the germline V gene, CDR1 is ENHRY and CDR2 is SYGVKD. The CDR3 is 16 amino acids. The CDR3 DNA follows: TGTGCCATCAGTGAACCCGGTGCGAGGGGGCTGGATGGCTACACCTTC. As protein: CAISEPGARGLDGYTF.

The chain employs TRBV4-1 and TRBJ1-1, with 7 bases matching TRBD1. The CDR3 is 17 residues long. With V trimmed by 4 bases and J by 0 bases, 11 bases remained unmatched. CDR1 and CDR2 (germline): MGHRA, YSYEKL. The CDR3 sequence is CASSLHRGLVMNTEAFF. CDR3 nucleotide sequence: TGCGCCAGCAGCCTTCACAGGGGTTTGGTCATGAACACTGAAGCTTTCTTT.

Comment on this clone: A junction boundary mismatches the germline segment, possibly from a read error. The chain uses TRBV6-1 and TRBJ1-2; 11 nucleotides match TRBD1. Germline CDR1 and CDR2: MNHNS and SASEGT. This CDR3 spans 14 amino acids. CDR3 in amino acids: CVSKGQGESYGYTF. The DNA of the CDR3 is TGTGTCAGCAAGGGACAGGGGGAAAGTTATGGCTACACCTTC.

The genes are TRBV5-4 and TRBJ2-2, with TRBD1 as a possible D gene (6 bases). The V end was cut by 4 bases, the J end by 8 bases, with 21 bases between. The CDR3 is 16 amino acids. Germline V lookup: CDR1 SGHNT, CDR2 YYREEE (reference sequence). The chain's CDR3 is CASSILQGMSLGELFF. The CDR3 bases are TGTGCCAGCAGCATATTACAGGGAATGTCCTTGGGGGAGCTGTTTTTT. Variable domain in full (rest from reference TRBV5-4 and TRBJ2-2): ETGVTQSPTHLIKTRGQQVTLRCSSQSGHNTVSWYQQALGQGPQFIFQYYREEENGRGNFPPRFSGLQFPNYSSELNVNALELDDSALYLCASSILQGMSLGELFFGEGSRLTVL.

The V call is TRBV6-1, the J call TRBJ2-3; D perhaps matches TRBD2 (7 bases). Germline V gene data show CDR1 as MNHNS and CDR2 as SASEGT. The CDR3 length is 14 residues. V was clipped by 4 bases and J by 1 base, with 9 bases between them. CDR3 amino acids: CASSVGGGTDTQYF. CDR3 coding DNA: TGTGCCAGCAGTGTAGGGGGGGGCACAGATACGCAGTATTTT.

The chain carries TRBV10-2 and TRBJ2-5; D unclear. The better agreement between TRBJ2-7 and the DNA end casts doubt on the J call. Germline CDR1 is WSHSY and CDR2 is SAAADI. CDR3 length: 12 residues. CDR3 in DNA: TGCGCCAGCAGTGACCGGGTTTACGAGCAGTACTTC. Translated, it gives CASSDRVYEQYF.

The chain couples TRBV18 to TRBJ2-2; TRBD1 matches at 7 bases. V was clipped by 3 bases and J by 5 bases; unmatched bases: 3. CDR1 KGHSH and CDR2 LQKENI come from the germline V gene. The CDR3 covers 14 residues. CDR3 sequence reads: CASSPSRGTGELFF. CDR3 sequence (DNA): TGTGCCAGCTCACCCTCCAGGGGGACCGGGGAGCTGTTTTTT.

This sequence joins TRBV15 and TRBJ1-6; no clear D gene. CDR3 length: 14 residues. V was clipped by 5 bases and J by 10 bases, with 15 bases between them. Per the germline V gene, CDR1 is LNHNV and CDR2 is YYDKDF (reference sequence). CDR3 nucleotide sequence: TGTGCCACCAGCCGTAGAGGGCTGGGGTCACCCCTCCACTTT. It is translated as CATSRRGLGSPLHF.

This clone has a single count. V gene TRBV7-6 combines with J gene TRBJ2-2; perhaps TRBD1 as D (6 bases). The CDR3 has 18 residues. The V and J ends lost 1 base and 0 bases respectively, with 15 bases between them. Germline V CDR1 and CDR2: SGHVS, FNYEAQ. CDR3 coding DNA: TGTGCCAGCAGCTTAGGGTTCGGACAGACGACGAACACCGGGGAGCTGTTTTTT. It yields the protein CASSLGFGQTTNTGELFF.

This chain uses TRBV4-1 with TRBJ2-7; 7 bases are shared with TRBD2. Trimming took 5 bases from V and 3 from J; bases not matched to a gene: 10. The CDR3 is made up of 15 amino acids. CDR1 and CDR2 from the germline V gene are MGHRA and YSYEKL. The CDR3 DNA reads as TGCGCCAGCAGCTATCAAGCGGGACCGCACTACGAGCAGTACTTC. It translates to CASSYQAGPHYEQYF.

This rearrangement joins TRBV7-3 to TRBJ2-7, with a possible D match to TRBD1 (8 bases). With 5 bases removed from V and 1 base from J, the gap between germline ends came to 15 bases. Per germline, CDR1 SGHTA and CDR2 FQGTGA. The CDR3 sequence is 15 residues long. The CDR3 spells CASSITGGVSYEQYF. The CDR3 nucleotides are TGTGCCAGCAGCATTACAGGGGGGGTATCCTACGAGCAGTACTTC.

CDR3 in amino acids: CASSVEGSGREFF. CDR3 coding DNA: TGTGCCAGCAGCGTAGAAGGGAGCGGAAGGGAGTTCTTC. The J gene is TRBJ2-1, the V gene TRBV9, with TRBD2 as a possible D gene (5 bases). There are 13 residues in the CDR3. Germline V gene data show CDR1 as SGDLS and CDR2 as YYNGEE. The V end was cut by 0 bases, the J end by 14 bases, with 15 bases between.

The chain joins TRBV7-9 to TRBJ2-5, with a possible D match to TRBD2 (7 bases). The CDR3 sequence is 15 residues long. V was trimmed by 4 bases and J by 5 bases, leaving 17 bases between them. The V gene's germline CDR1 is SEHNR and CDR2 FQNEAQ (reference sequence). CDR3: CASSSFVGGLETQYF. In nucleotides, the CDR3 is TGTGCCAGCAGCTCGTTTGTCGGGGGGCTGGAGACCCAGTACTTC. The full variable domain, its missing parts supplied by reference TRBV7-9 and TRBJ2-5, is DTGVSQNPRHKITKRGQNVTFRCDPISEHNRLYWYRQTLGQGPEFLTYFQNEAQLEKSRLLSDRFSAERPKGSFSTLEIQRTEQGDSAMYLCASSSFVGGLETQYFGPGTRLLVL.

This clone was counted a few times. The J gene is TRBJ1-3, the V gene TRBV11-2, with a weak D call TRBD1 (5 bases). With 5 bases removed from V and 2 bases from J, the gap between germline ends came to 13 bases. The CDR3 is made up of 15 amino acids. Germline assignment: CDR1 SGHAT and CDR2 FQNNGV. The chain's CDR3 is CASSLGTFPGNTIYF. The CDR3 region has the DNA TGTGCCAGCAGCCTAGGGACTTTTCCTGGAAACACCATATATTTT.